The sequence of this T cell receptor beta chain was determined in a study of blood T cell repertoires in COVID-19. Study-level information: Acute and convalescent COVID-19 specimens originated in the United States, Italy and Spain. The analysed material was cDNA or gDNA that came from T cells, B-cell-depleted T cells, or PBMCs.

The V gene's germline CDR1 is MNHEY and CDR2 SVGEGT. The CDR3 consists of 16 residues. V was pared by 3 bases and J by 4 bases, with 16 bases between. Original processing methods: Estimation of nucleated cell counts was performed using reference gene primer amplification. The assay was immunoSEQ multiplex PCR, and TCRdb's table has in-frame clones only and misses some. That table is the source of V, J and clone size, and D and trimming were worked out from the DNA. Here the sample spans about 200,000 clones, 80% being singletons. The gene calls are TRBV6-2 or TRBV6-3 and TRBJ1-3; D is ambiguous. The receptor comes from a woman between 70 and 85 years old with acute or convalescent COVID-19. The sample was peripheral blood. Written as DNA, the CDR3 is TGTGCCAGCAGTTATCCCTTAGGGAGGTCCGGAAACACCATATATTTT. This translates into CASSYPLGRSGNTIYF.